Listed below are T cell receptor beta chains from one sample, sequenced in a study of T cell responses to AZD1222 COVID-19 vaccine. Here immunoSEQ multiplex PCR was the method, and the copy in TCRdb shows in-frame clones only, minus some. Seen here are more than 150,000 clones, about nine tenths observed once, and the top ten hold about 3.5%. Sequenced material: peripheral blood, taken 28 days after the second AZD1222 dose. Receptor source: an adult who received the AZD1222 COVID-19 vaccine. Each CDR3 is given with its conserved first and last residue. D genes are given only for firm matches. Expanded clones are given a class, and other clones once, few, many or no size at all.

d_call: NA; clone_size: NA; j_call: TRBJ2-1; v_call: TRBV12-3/TRBV12-4; cdr3_nt: TGTGCCAGCACCACCTATCCCTATGAGCAGTTCTTC; cdr3_aa: CASTTYPYEQFF
d_call: NA; clone_size: once; j_call: TRBJ1-4; v_call: TRBV5-1; cdr3_nt: TGCGCCAGCAGGATGATTGCAACTAATGAAAAACTGTTTTTT; cdr3_aa: CASRMIATNEKLFF
d_call: NA; clone_size: NA; j_call: TRBJ1-6; v_call: TRBV21-1; cdr3_nt: TGTGCCAGCAGCGGGGAGGCGGGGAATAATTCACCCCTCCACTTT; cdr3_aa: CASSGEAGNNSPLHF
d_call: NA; clone_size: NA; j_call: TRBJ2-7; v_call: TRBV5-4; cdr3_nt: TGTGCCAGCAGTCTTGCCCCCACGGGTGGCGGCGTTGGCCACGAGCAGTACTTC; cdr3_aa: CASSLAPTGGGVGHEQYF
d_call: TRBD1; clone_size: once; j_call: TRBJ2-7; v_call: TRBV7-2; cdr3_nt: TGTGCCAGCAGCTCCGGGACAGGGGGCGCGGGCGAGCAGTACTTC; cdr3_aa: CASSSGTGGAGEQYF
d_call: NA; clone_size: NA; j_call: TRBJ2-3; v_call: TRBV7-3; cdr3_nt: TGTGCCAGCAGCTTGGGGGAAATGGGAACAGATACGCAGTATTTT; cdr3_aa: CASSLGEMGTDTQYF
d_call: TRBD1; clone_size: NA; j_call: TRBJ1-2; v_call: TRBV3-1/TRBV3-2; cdr3_nt: TGTGCCAGCAGCCAAGGACAGGGTGTGAGGGGCTACACCTTC; cdr3_aa: CASSQGQGVRGYTF
d_call: TRBD2; clone_size: once; j_call: TRBJ2-3; v_call: TRBV5-4; cdr3_nt: TGTGCCAGCAGCTACCGACTAGCGGGGCGTGATACGCAGTATTTT; cdr3_aa: CASSYRLAGRDTQYF
d_call: NA; clone_size: NA; j_call: TRBJ1-5; v_call: TRBV28; cdr3_nt: TGTGCCAGCAGTTTATCGTTGCCCCCATTGGGCGGTCAGCCCCAGCATTTT; cdr3_aa: CASSLSLPPLGGQPQHF
d_call: NA; clone_size: NA; j_call: TRBJ1-4; v_call: TRBV6-5; cdr3_nt: TGTGCCAGCCAGAGCGGTAATGAAAAACTGTTTTTT; cdr3_aa: CASQSGNEKLFF
d_call: TRBD1; clone_size: NA; j_call: TRBJ1-1; v_call: TRBV7-2; cdr3_nt: TGTGCCAGCAGCTTAGGAAGGACAGGGATTACTGAAGCTTTCTTT; cdr3_aa: CASSLGRTGITEAFF
d_call: NA; clone_size: NA; j_call: TRBJ1-5; v_call: TRBV21-1; cdr3_nt: TGTGCCAGCAGCAAAGTTCTTGAGTTAGGCAGGGCTCCCCGTCAGCCCCAGCATTTT; cdr3_aa: CASSKVLELGRAPRQPQHF
d_call: NA; clone_size: NA; j_call: TRBJ2-4; v_call: TRBV4-3; cdr3_nt: TGCGCCAGCAGCCAAGACCGGCAGGGAGGAGAAAACATTCAGTACTTC; cdr3_aa: CASSQDRQGGENIQYF
d_call: NA; clone_size: NA; j_call: TRBJ1-2; v_call: TRBV28; cdr3_nt: TGTGCCAGCAGTTTTGGCCCTAACTATGGCTACACCTTC; cdr3_aa: CASSFGPNYGYTF
d_call: NA; clone_size: NA; j_call: TRBJ1-6; v_call: TRBV9; cdr3_nt: TGTGCCAGCAGCGTAGGGGTCACCCGCTCCTATAATTCACCCCTCCACTTT; cdr3_aa: CASSVGVTRSYNSPLHF
d_call: TRBD1; clone_size: NA; j_call: TRBJ2-2; v_call: TRBV7-8; cdr3_nt: TGTGCCAGCAGCTGGGGGACAGGGGTATCCCCCGGGGAGCTGTTTTTT; cdr3_aa: CASSWGTGVSPGELFF
d_call: NA; clone_size: NA; j_call: TRBJ2-1; v_call: TRBV11-3; cdr3_nt: TGTGCCAGCAGCTTAGCGGGCGAGCAGTTCTTC; cdr3_aa: CASSLAGEQFF
d_call: NA; clone_size: once; j_call: TRBJ1-2; v_call: TRBV19; cdr3_nt: TGTGCCACCCTAGCGGGGTATGGCTACACCTTC; cdr3_aa: CATLAGYGYTF
d_call: NA; clone_size: NA; j_call: TRBJ1-3; v_call: TRBV6-1; cdr3_nt: TGTGCCAGCAGTGATTGGGGTGCGGGAAACACCATATATTTT; cdr3_aa: CASSDWGAGNTIYF
d_call: NA; clone_size: NA; j_call: TRBJ2-3; v_call: TRBV7-3; cdr3_nt: TGTGCCAGCAGCCCCTTCAGTCGGACAGATACGCAGTATTTT; cdr3_aa: CASSPFSRTDTQYF
d_call: TRBD2; clone_size: NA; j_call: TRBJ2-3; v_call: TRBV18; cdr3_nt: TGTGCCAGCGGGGGACTAGCGGGCACAGATACGCAGTATTTT; cdr3_aa: CASGGLAGTDTQYF
d_call: NA; clone_size: NA; j_call: TRBJ1-3; v_call: TRBV18; cdr3_nt: TGTGCCAGCCCGCTCCCAGGGGATCGTGGAAACACCATATATTTT; cdr3_aa: CASPLPGDRGNTIYF
d_call: TRBD2; clone_size: NA; j_call: TRBJ2-1; v_call: TRBV7-8; cdr3_nt: TGTGCCAGCAGCTTATTGGCTAGCGGGGCCAGTGAGCAGTTCTTC; cdr3_aa: CASSLLASGASEQFF
d_call: TRBD2; clone_size: NA; j_call: TRBJ2-1; v_call: TRBV7-8; cdr3_nt: TGTGCCAGCAGCAAATCTCCCCCCCTTAGCGGGAGGGCGACCAATGAGCAGTTCTTC; cdr3_aa: CASSKSPPLSGRATNEQFF
d_call: NA; clone_size: NA; j_call: TRBJ1-3; v_call: TRBV27; cdr3_nt: TGTGCCAGCAGTTTATCGAGGGGGTACGGAAACACCATATATTTT; cdr3_aa: CASSLSRGYGNTIYF
d_call: TRBD1; clone_size: NA; j_call: TRBJ2-1; v_call: TRBV19; cdr3_nt: TGTGCCAGTAGTATCGGACAGGGCGGTGAGCAGTTCTTC; cdr3_aa: CASSIGQGGEQFF
d_call: NA; clone_size: NA; j_call: TRBJ1-2; v_call: TRBV5-1; cdr3_nt: TGCGCCAGCAGCTCTCAGGGGCCCAACTATGGCTACACCTTC; cdr3_aa: CASSSQGPNYGYTF
d_call: NA; clone_size: NA; j_call: TRBJ1-1; v_call: TRBV19; cdr3_nt: TGTGCCAGTAGTATAGATAAACAAAAGGGGAAATTGAGTGAAGCTTTCTTT; cdr3_aa: CASSIDKQKGKLSEAFF
d_call: NA; clone_size: NA; j_call: TRBJ2-1; v_call: TRBV9; cdr3_nt: TGTGCCAGCAGCGTCGGGACGGGAGTAGGCAATGAGCAGTTCTTC; cdr3_aa: CASSVGTGVGNEQFF
d_call: TRBD2; clone_size: NA; j_call: TRBJ2-3; v_call: TRBV28; cdr3_nt: TGTGCCAGCAGTTTAGCGGGAGGATTTGATACGCAGTATTTT; cdr3_aa: CASSLAGGFDTQYF
d_call: NA; clone_size: NA; j_call: TRBJ2-7; v_call: TRBV7-2; cdr3_nt: TGTGCCAGCAGCCCCCGGACCAGTTTGGGCGAGCAGTACTTC; cdr3_aa: CASSPRTSLGEQYF
d_call: TRBD1; clone_size: NA; j_call: TRBJ2-7; v_call: TRBV27; cdr3_nt: TGTGCCAGCAGTGCCACCCACAGGGGGGCCTACGAGCAGTACTTC; cdr3_aa: CASSATHRGAYEQYF
d_call: TRBD1; clone_size: NA; j_call: TRBJ2-1; v_call: TRBV6-5; cdr3_nt: TGTGCCAGCAGTTACTCGCTGGGACAGGGGAATGAGCAGTTCTTC; cdr3_aa: CASSYSLGQGNEQFF
d_call: NA; clone_size: NA; j_call: TRBJ1-2; v_call: TRBV28; cdr3_nt: TGTGCCAGCAGTTTCGGGGCGGGGGTTGGCTACACCTTC; cdr3_aa: CASSFGAGVGYTF
d_call: TRBD2; clone_size: once; j_call: TRBJ2-7; v_call: TRBV30; cdr3_nt: TGTGCCCTAGCGGGAACCTACGAGCAGTACTTC; cdr3_aa: CALAGTYEQYF
d_call: TRBD2; clone_size: NA; j_call: TRBJ2-1; v_call: TRBV2; cdr3_nt: TGTGCCAGCCTAGAACTAGCGGGCTCCTACAATGAGCAGTTCTTC; cdr3_aa: CASLELAGSYNEQFF
d_call: NA; clone_size: few; j_call: TRBJ1-2; v_call: TRBV6-5; cdr3_nt: TGTGCCAGCAGTTACTCTGACCGGAAAGGTGGCTACACCTTC; cdr3_aa: CASSYSDRKGGYTF
d_call: NA; clone_size: NA; j_call: TRBJ2-3; v_call: TRBV30; cdr3_nt: TGTGCCTGGACCGTAGGTGGGGGGCAAGGAGATACGCAGTATTTT; cdr3_aa: CAWTVGGGQGDTQYF
d_call: NA; clone_size: NA; j_call: TRBJ2-2; v_call: TRBV27; cdr3_nt: TGTGCCAGCAGTTCGTCGATCATTCCGCGTGGGAACACCGGGGAGCTGTTTTTT; cdr3_aa: CASSSSIIPRGNTGELFF
d_call: NA; clone_size: NA; j_call: TRBJ1-2; v_call: TRBV5-4; cdr3_nt: TGTGCCAGCAGCTTGAAGGGTGCCCACCGCTACACCTTC; cdr3_aa: CASSLKGAHRYTF
d_call: NA; clone_size: NA; j_call: TRBJ2-5; v_call: TRBV5-6; cdr3_nt: TGTGCCAGCAGCTCCCGAAGAGGGGGCCAAGAGACCCAGTACTTC; cdr3_aa: CASSSRRGGQETQYF
d_call: NA; clone_size: NA; j_call: TRBJ2-1; v_call: TRBV11-2; cdr3_nt: TGTGCCAGCAGCTTAGTGCTGCGGACCTACAATGAGCAGTTCTTC; cdr3_aa: CASSLVLRTYNEQFF
d_call: NA; clone_size: NA; j_call: TRBJ1-5; v_call: TRBV5-1; cdr3_nt: TGCGCCAGCAGCTTGGATGTGGGTGTACAGCCCCAGCATTTT; cdr3_aa: CASSLDVGVQPQHF
d_call: TRBD2; clone_size: NA; j_call: TRBJ2-1; v_call: TRBV5-4; cdr3_nt: TGTGCCAGCAGCGAGGGACTAGCGGGACTGGTTGAGCAGTTCTTC; cdr3_aa: CASSEGLAGLVEQFF
d_call: NA; clone_size: few; j_call: TRBJ2-3; v_call: TRBV7-6; cdr3_nt: TGTGCCAGCAGCTTAGTTAATACGGGTGAAGGCACAGATACGCAGTATTTT; cdr3_aa: CASSLVNTGEGTDTQYF
d_call: NA; clone_size: NA; j_call: TRBJ2-1; v_call: TRBV27; cdr3_nt: TGTGCCAGCAGTTTCAGACCTCAGGGCAATGAGCAGTTCTTC; cdr3_aa: CASSFRPQGNEQFF
d_call: TRBD1; clone_size: NA; j_call: TRBJ1-5; v_call: TRBV5-1; cdr3_nt: TGCGCCAGCAGCTTGCGGACAGGGGGGGATCAGCCCCAGCATTTT; cdr3_aa: CASSLRTGGDQPQHF
d_call: NA; clone_size: NA; j_call: TRBJ2-5; v_call: TRBV15; cdr3_nt: TGTGCCACCAGCAGAGCCCAAGAGACCCAGTACTTC; cdr3_aa: CATSRAQETQYF
d_call: NA; clone_size: NA; j_call: TRBJ1-3; v_call: TRBV10-1; cdr3_nt: TGCGCCAGCAGCCGGGGACGGAGCTCTGGAAACACCATATATTTT; cdr3_aa: CASSRGRSSGNTIYF
d_call: TRBD1; clone_size: NA; j_call: TRBJ1-5; v_call: TRBV13; cdr3_nt: TGTGCCAGCAGCCTGGGGCAGGGGGTAAACGATCAGCCCCAGCATTTT; cdr3_aa: CASSLGQGVNDQPQHF
d_call: NA; clone_size: NA; j_call: TRBJ1-1; v_call: TRBV2; cdr3_nt: TGTGCCAGCAGTGAAGTCACAGCCAAGAAAGCTTTCTTT; cdr3_aa: CASSEVTAKKAFF
d_call: NA; clone_size: NA; j_call: TRBJ2-5; v_call: TRBV4-3; cdr3_nt: TGCGCCAGCAGCCAAGATCTGAAGGGCTTGACCCAGTACTTC; cdr3_aa: CASSQDLKGLTQYF
d_call: TRBD1; clone_size: NA; j_call: TRBJ1-5; v_call: TRBV4-1; cdr3_nt: TGCGCCAGCAGCCAGGTTGGACAGGGAAGCAATCAGCCCCAGCATTTT; cdr3_aa: CASSQVGQGSNQPQHF
d_call: NA; clone_size: NA; j_call: TRBJ2-5; v_call: TRBV7-9; cdr3_nt: TGTGCCAGCAGCCCGGACCTAGAGACCCAGTACTTC; cdr3_aa: CASSPDLETQYF
d_call: NA; clone_size: NA; j_call: TRBJ2-7; v_call: TRBV7-3; cdr3_nt: TGTGCCAGCAGCTCCGGGACAGAGCAGTACTTC; cdr3_aa: CASSSGTEQYF
d_call: TRBD1; clone_size: once; j_call: TRBJ1-4; v_call: TRBV27; cdr3_nt: TGTGCCAGCAGGTTGGGAGGGGGCGCGGATGAAAAACTGTTTTTT; cdr3_aa: CASRLGGGADEKLFF
d_call: NA; clone_size: NA; j_call: TRBJ1-2; v_call: TRBV28; cdr3_nt: TGTGCCAGCAGTGCCTCCCAGGGCGGCTACACCTTC; cdr3_aa: CASSASQGGYTF
d_call: NA; clone_size: NA; j_call: TRBJ1-2; v_call: TRBV6-5; cdr3_nt: TGTGCCAGTTTATGGGGGGTAAACTATGGCTACACCTTC; cdr3_aa: CASLWGVNYGYTF
d_call: NA; clone_size: NA; j_call: TRBJ2-1; v_call: TRBV12-5; cdr3_nt: TGTGCTAGTGGTTTGTCCCATGAGCAGTTCTTC; cdr3_aa: CASGLSHEQFF
d_call: TRBD1; clone_size: NA; j_call: TRBJ1-5; v_call: TRBV28; cdr3_nt: TGTGCCAGCAGTTCACAGGGGGCGTTGAATCAGCCCCAGCATTTT; cdr3_aa: CASSSQGALNQPQHF